One T cell receptor (beta chain) is described in this entry. Its antigen remains unidentified. This sample was taken from a study of cytomegalovirus exposure and HLA in healthy donors. General study results and limits: Researchers reported in a later analysis that a missense DCLRE1C variant was tied to TCR beta V- and J-gene trimming.

CDR1 is SGHDT and CDR2 is YYEEEE in the germline V gene. The CDR3 covers 15 residues. V shed 0 bases and J shed 1 base, with 11 bases lying between them. Amplification used 60 Vbeta primers and 13 Jbeta primers. Data came from immunoSEQ multiplex PCR; TCRdb stores just in-frame clones and leaves some out. The sample shows around 150,000 clones, about three quarters of them seen only once. Sequenced input: PBMCs. This rearrangement joins TRBV5-6 to TRBJ2-7; no clear D gene. This TCR derives from a young man in good health and CMV-seronegative. Here the CDR3 DNA reads TGTGCCAGCAGCTTGGGAGGCGTCGGGTCCTACGAGCAGTACTTC. Translation: CASSLGGVGSYEQYF.